This TCR beta chain was sequenced for a study of T cell responses to AZD1222 COVID-19 vaccine. Study-level background: It was second doses at about 4 or about 12 weeks that were pooled. Study results and caveats: Once two AZD1222 doses were given, Spike-specific TCR breadth and depth went up. Dominant at 160-218 and 743-854, vaccine-associated CD4 TCRs also spanned spike.

For this clone: Its antigen is unknown.

Germline CDR1 is LGHDT and CDR2 is YNNKEL (reference sequence). CDR3 length: 16 residues. With 0 bases removed from V and 2 bases from J, the gap between germline ends came to 13 bases. This table comes from immunoSEQ multiplex PCR, and its TCRdb copy is limited to in-frame clones, with some not included. Of over 100,000 clones in the sample, approximately 94% were seen once. Sequenced material: peripheral blood, taken on day 0 of AZD1222 vaccination. This clonotype originated in an adult in good health. The chain carries TRBV3-1 (or the pseudogene TRBV3-2) and TRBJ2-5; tentative D call: TRBD1 (6 bases). DNA for the CDR3: TGTGCCAGCAGCCAAGATCAGGGGAGATGGCAAGAGACCCAGTACTTC. Protein: CASSQDQGRWQETQYF.